This T cell receptor beta chain was obtained from a study of Graves' ophthalmopathy and Graves' hyperthyroidism listed by TCRdb under 2018. Background on the whole study: Peripheral blood was collected before any treatment was given, at the time of initial diagnosis. In roughly six hyperthyroidism patients, the T-cell repertoire of thyroid tissue was compared with the T-cell repertoire of blood. The 85 to 100 discovery patients were divided at random into training and test sets in a 7:3 ratio. The study used TCR beta repertoire signatures to distinguish Graves' ophthalmopathy from Graves' hyperthyroidism and to predict progression to ophthalmopathy. An independent validation cohort comprised roughly 20 hyperthyroidism patients and over 15 patients who later progressed from hyperthyroidism to ophthalmopathy. Once sampling was done, hyperthyroidism patients were given methimazole at a starting dose of 30 mg daily, while ophthalmopathy patients were given high-dose intravenous methylprednisolone. A discovery set of 95 to 100 patients (43 ophthalmopathy, just over 55 stable hyperthyroidism) was enrolled to explore V-J signatures distinguishing ophthalmopathy from hyperthyroidism. In total, 135 blood samples were TCR-sequenced: some 40 ophthalmopathy, some 75 hyperthyroidism and some 17 hyperthyroidism-to-ophthalmopathy patients. Beyond this particular receptor, the publication reports: Most of the expanded thyroid clonotypes with a frequency above 0.001 were also detected in blood, and it was suggested that the thyroid immune response may be reflected by blood repertoires. In validation, the model predicted ophthalmopathy progression with about 64% sensitivity and about 73% specificity; more than ten predicted patients were CT-confirmed with GO in a median of roughly 6.8 months. No statistical method was used to predetermine the sample size, and group allocation was not hidden from the investigators. In cross-validation, the 13-signature model distinguished ophthalmopathy from stable hyperthyroidism with around 90% sensitivity and 81% to 82% specificity, while in the test set the corresponding values were about 80% and 75%.

The CDR3 holds 17 amino acids from the cysteine to the phenylalanine. The kept DNA is CDR3 alone, 51 bases in frame from the first base. The germline V gene gives CDR1 as MNHNS and CDR2 as SASEGT. Trimming takes 2 bases off V and 0 bases off J; junction bases not matched to a gene: 10. For repertoire sequencing, TCR beta CDR3 regions were amplified from RNA transcripts. HTBI primers and the Qiagen OneStep RT-PCR kit were used in a first-round RT-PCR, which was followed by a second-round multiplex PCR, size selection and purification. Sequencing of the libraries was carried out on an Illumina HiSeq2000 in paired-end mode with 100 bp reads. Per the authors' processing: Reads were processed with SOAPnuke, discarding reads with adapters, uncalled bases, mean Phred below 15, or no exact constant-primer or identifier match. COPE v1.2.5 was used to merge high-quality paired reads. Unique nucleotide sequences were defined as clonotypes and aligned to IMGT TRB V, D and J references using MiTCR v1.1. Only V-J combinations with frequency above 0.0001 were analysed, covering 99% to 99.2% of repertoires. For each V-J combination, a TCR clonal expansion and chaos score was defined as F50 clonal expansion divided by the chaos observed in the TCRdist matrix. Features were reduced by Welch's t-statistics and random forest to about a dozen V-J combinations, which fed a naive Bayes classifier. The Morisita-Horn index was used to measure how similar the thyroid and blood repertoires were. In TCRdb, the public reads were trimmed at Q25 with fastp and aligned with MiXCR, with productive beta chains retained. For every CDR3 protein sequence, its rows merge into one entry that carries the most common genes and DNA. It is TCRdb's table, rather than the study itself, that gives the V and J calls and clone size. This sample holds 350,000 to 400,000 distinct CDR3 sequences; 15% were observed only once. The ten largest account for roughly 7% of the sample.

Stable hyperthyroidism was defined as no progression to ophthalmopathy within 18 months of follow-up. Hyperthyroidism patients were newly diagnosed, with disease duration under 2 months, and aged 18 to 65 years. Patients with other autoimmune diseases, uncontrolled infections, pregnancy or lactation were excluded from the study. Clinical symptoms, serum thyroxine, TRAb, thyroid ultrasound and orbital computed tomography formed the basis of the diagnosis. Using Ficoll-Paque density gradient centrifugation, PBMCs were isolated from over 8.5 ml of fresh peripheral blood. Trizol reagent was used to extract the total RNA, and its quality was then checked on an Agilent 2100 Bioanalyzer. This clonotype appeared many times. The antigen it binds to is not known. Nothing much larger sits one base from this clone, and base qualities are not available.

The chain is encoded by TRBV6-1 joined to TRBJ2-7, with TRBD1 identical over 7 junction bases. The sample taken for sequencing was peripheral blood. The receptor was derived from a young woman with stable Graves' hyperthyroidism. Donor details come from another sample of the same person, matched by shared clones. The DNA sequence is given as TGTGCCAGCAGTGAACACCGGACAGGCCAACTCTCCTACGAGCAGTACTTC. Translated, this is CASSEHRTGQLSYEQYF.